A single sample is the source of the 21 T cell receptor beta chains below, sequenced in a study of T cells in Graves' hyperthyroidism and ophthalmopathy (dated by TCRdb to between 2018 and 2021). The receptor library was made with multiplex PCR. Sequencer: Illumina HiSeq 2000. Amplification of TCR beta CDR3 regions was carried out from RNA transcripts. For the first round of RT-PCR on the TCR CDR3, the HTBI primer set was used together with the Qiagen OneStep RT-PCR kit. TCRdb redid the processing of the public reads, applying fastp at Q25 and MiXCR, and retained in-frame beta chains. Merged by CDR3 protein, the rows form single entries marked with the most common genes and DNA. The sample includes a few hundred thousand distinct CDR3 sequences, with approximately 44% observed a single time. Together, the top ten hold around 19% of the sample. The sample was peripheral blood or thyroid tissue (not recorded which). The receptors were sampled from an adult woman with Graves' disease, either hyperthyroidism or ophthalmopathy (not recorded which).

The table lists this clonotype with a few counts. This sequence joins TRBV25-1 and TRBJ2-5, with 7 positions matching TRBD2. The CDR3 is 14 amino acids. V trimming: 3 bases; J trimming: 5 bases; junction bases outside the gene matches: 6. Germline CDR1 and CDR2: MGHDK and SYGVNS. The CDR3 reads CASSEAGARETQYF. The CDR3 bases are TGTGCCAGCAGTGAGGCGGGAGCACGGGAGACCCAGTACTTC.

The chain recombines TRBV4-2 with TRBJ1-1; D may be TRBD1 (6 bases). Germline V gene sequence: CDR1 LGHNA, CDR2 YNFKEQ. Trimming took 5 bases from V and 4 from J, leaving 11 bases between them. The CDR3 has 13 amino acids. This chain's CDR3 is CASSNDRSTEAFF. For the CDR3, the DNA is TGTGCCAGCAGCAACGACAGGTCCACTGAAGCTTTCTTT.

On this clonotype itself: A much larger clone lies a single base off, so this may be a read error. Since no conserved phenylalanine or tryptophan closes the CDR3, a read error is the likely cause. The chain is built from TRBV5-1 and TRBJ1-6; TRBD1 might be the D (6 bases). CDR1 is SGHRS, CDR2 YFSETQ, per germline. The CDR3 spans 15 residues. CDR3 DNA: TGTGCCAGCAGCTTGGATGGGACACCTAATTCACCCCTCCACCTT. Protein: CASSLDGTPNSPLHL.

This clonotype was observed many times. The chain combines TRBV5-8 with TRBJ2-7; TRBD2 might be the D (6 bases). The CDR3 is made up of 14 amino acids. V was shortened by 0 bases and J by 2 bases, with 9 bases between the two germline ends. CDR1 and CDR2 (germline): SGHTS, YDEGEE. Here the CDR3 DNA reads TGTGCCAGCAGCTTGGATGGGGGGACCTACGAGCAGTACTTC. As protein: CASSLDGGTYEQYF.

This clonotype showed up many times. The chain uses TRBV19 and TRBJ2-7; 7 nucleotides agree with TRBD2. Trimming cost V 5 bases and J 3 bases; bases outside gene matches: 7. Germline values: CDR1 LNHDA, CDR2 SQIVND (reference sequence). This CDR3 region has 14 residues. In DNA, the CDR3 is TGTGCCAGTAGTCCTCAGCGGGATAGCTACGAGCAGTACTTC. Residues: CASSPQRDSYEQYF.

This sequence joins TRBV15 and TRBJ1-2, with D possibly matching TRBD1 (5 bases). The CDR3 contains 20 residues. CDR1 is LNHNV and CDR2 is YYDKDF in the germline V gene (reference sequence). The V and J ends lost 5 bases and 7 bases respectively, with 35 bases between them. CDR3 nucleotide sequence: TGTGCCACCAGCTCCCGGGACGGTCCTTACGAGCAGGGAGGAGTTGGTGGCTACACCTTC. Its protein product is CATSSRDGPYEQGGVGGYTF.

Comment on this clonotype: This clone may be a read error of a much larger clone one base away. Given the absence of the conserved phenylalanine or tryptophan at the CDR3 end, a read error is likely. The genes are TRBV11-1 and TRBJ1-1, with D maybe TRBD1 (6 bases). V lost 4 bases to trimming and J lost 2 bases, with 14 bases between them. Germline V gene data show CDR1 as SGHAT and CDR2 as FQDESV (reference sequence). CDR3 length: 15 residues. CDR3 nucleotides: TGTGCCAGCAGCTCGGACTCGGGGGCCAACACTGAAGCTTTCCTT. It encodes CASSSDSGANTEAFL.

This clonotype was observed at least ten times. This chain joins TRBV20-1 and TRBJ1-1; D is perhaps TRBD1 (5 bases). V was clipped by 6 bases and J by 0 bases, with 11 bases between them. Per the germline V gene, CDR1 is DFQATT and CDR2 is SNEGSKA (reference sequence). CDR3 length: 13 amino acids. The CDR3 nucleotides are TGCAGTGCCCCCCCAGGGATGAACACTGAAGCTTTCTTT. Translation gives CSAPPGMNTEAFF.

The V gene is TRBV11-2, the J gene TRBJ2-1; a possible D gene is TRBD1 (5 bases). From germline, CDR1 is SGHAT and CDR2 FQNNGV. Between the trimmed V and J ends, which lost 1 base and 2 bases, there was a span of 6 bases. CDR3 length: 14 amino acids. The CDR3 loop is CASSLVTAYNEQFF. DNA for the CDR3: TGTGCCAGCAGCTTAGTGACAGCCTACAATGAGCAGTTCTTC.

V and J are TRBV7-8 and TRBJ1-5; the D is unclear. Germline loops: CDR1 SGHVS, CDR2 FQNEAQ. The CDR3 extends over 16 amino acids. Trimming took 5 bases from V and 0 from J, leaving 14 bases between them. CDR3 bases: TGTGCCAGCAGCCCAAGACGCGGGCATAGCAATCAGCCCCAGCATTTT. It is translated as CASSPRRGHSNQPQHF.

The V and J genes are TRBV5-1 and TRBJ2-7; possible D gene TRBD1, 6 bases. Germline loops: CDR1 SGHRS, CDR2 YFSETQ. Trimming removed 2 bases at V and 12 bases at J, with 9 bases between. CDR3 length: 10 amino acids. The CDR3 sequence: CASSFGDTYF. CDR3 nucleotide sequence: TGCGCCAGCAGCTTTGGGGACACGTACTTC. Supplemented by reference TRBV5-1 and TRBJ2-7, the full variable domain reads KAGVTQTPRYLIKTRGQQVTLSCSPISGHRSVSWYQQTPGQGLQFLFEYFSETQRNKGNFPGRFSGRQFSNSRSEMNVSTLELGDSALYLCASSFGDTYFGPGTRLTVT.

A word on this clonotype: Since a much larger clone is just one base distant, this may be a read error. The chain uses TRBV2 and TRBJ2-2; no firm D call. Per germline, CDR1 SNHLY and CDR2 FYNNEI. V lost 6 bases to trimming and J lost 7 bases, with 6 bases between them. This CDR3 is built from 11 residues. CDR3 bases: TGTGCCAGCAGGGACCTCGGGGAGCTGTTTTTT. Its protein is CASRDLGELFF.

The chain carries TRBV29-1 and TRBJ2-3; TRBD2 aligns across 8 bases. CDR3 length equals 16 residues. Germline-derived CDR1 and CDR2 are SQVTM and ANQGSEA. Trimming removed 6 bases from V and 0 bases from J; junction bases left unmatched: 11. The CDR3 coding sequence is TGCAGCGTCGTGACTAGCGCAAACCCTAGCACAGATACGCAGTATTTT. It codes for CSVVTSANPSTDTQYF.

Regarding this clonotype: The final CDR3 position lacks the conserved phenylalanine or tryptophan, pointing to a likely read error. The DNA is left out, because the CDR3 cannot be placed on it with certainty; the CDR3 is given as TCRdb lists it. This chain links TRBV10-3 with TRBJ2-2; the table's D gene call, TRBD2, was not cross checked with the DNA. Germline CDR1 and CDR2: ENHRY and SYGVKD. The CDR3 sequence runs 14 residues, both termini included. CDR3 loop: CAIMEREDTGELVL.

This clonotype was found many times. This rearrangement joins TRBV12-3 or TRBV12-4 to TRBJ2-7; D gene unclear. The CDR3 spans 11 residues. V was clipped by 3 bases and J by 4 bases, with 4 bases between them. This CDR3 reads CASSFWYEQYF. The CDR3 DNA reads TGTGCCAGCAGTTTTTGGTACGAGCAGTACTTC.

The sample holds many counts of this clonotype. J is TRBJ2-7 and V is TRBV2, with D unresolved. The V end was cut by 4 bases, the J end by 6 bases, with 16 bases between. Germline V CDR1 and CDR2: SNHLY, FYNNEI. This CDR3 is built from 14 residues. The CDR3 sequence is CASSGSRANGEQYF. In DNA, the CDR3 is TGTGCCAGCAGTGGATCTAGAGCGAACGGCGAGCAGTACTTC.

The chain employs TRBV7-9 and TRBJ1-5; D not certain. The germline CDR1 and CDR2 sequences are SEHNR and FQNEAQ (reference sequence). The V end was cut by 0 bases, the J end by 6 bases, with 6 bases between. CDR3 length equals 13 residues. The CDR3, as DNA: TGTGCCAGCAGCTTAGCGACGGGTCAGCCCCAGCATTTT. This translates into CASSLATGQPQHF. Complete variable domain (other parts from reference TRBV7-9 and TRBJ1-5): DTGVSQNPRHKITKRGQNVTFRCDPISEHNRLYWYRQTLGQGPEFLTYFQNEAQLEKSRLLSDRFSAERPKGSFSTLEIQRTEQGDSAMYLCASSLATGQPQHFGDGTRLSIL.

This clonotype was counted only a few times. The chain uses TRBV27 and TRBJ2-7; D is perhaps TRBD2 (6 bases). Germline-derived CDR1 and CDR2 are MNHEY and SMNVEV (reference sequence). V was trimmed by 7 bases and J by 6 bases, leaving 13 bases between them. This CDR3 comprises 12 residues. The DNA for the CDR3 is TGTGCCAGCACCGGGGGTCTGGGCGAGCAGTACTTC. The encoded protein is CASTGGLGEQYF.

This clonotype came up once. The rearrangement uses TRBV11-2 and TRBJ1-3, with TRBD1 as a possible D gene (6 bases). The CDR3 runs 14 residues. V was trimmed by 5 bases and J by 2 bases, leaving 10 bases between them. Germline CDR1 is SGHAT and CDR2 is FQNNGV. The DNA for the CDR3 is TGTGCCAGCAGCGGGTGGGGGCCTGGAAACACCATATATTTT. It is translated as CASSGWGPGNTIYF. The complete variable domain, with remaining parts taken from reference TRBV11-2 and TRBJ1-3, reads EAGVAQSPRYKIIEKRQSVAFWCNPISGHATLYWYQQILGQGPKLLIQFQNNGVVDDSQLPKDRFSAERLKGVDSTLKIQPAKLEDSAVYLCASSGWGPGNTIYFGEGSWLTVV.

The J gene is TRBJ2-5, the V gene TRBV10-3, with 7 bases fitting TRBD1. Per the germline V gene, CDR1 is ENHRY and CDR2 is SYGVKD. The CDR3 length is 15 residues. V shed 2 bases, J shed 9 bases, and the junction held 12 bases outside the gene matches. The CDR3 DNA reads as TGTGCCATCAGTGAGCCCGGGACAGACGATCAGCCCCAGTACTTC. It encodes CAISEPGTDDQPQYF.

The CDR3 protein is CASSSKTSSQETQYF. In DNA, the CDR3 is TGTGCCAGCAGCTCCAAGACTAGCTCCCAAGAGACCCAGTACTTC. The chain recombines TRBV7-9 with TRBJ2-5; 7 bases are a match to TRBD2. Germline loops: CDR1 SEHNR, CDR2 FQNEAQ (reference sequence). The CDR3 is 15 amino acids. With 4 bases clipped from V and 1 base from J, the junction kept 6 bases outside the gene matches.